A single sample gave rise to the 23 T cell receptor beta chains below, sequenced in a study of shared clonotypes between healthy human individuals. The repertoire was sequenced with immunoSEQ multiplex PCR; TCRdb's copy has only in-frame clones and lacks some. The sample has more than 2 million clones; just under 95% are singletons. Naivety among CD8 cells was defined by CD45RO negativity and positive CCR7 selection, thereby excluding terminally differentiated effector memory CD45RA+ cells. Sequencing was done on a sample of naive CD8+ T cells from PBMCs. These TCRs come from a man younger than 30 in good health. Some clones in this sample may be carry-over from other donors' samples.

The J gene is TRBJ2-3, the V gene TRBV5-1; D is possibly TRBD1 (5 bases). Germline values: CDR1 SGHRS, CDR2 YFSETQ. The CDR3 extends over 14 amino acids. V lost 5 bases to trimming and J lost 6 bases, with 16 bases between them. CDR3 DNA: TGCGCCAGCAGGGCAGGGATTAATTGGGATACGCAGTATTTT. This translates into CASRAGINWDTQYF.

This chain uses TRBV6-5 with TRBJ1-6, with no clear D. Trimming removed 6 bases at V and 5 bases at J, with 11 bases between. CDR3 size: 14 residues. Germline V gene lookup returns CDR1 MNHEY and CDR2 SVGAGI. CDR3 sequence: CASSPDGNNSPLHF. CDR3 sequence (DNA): TGTGCCAGCAGCCCGGACGGAAATAATTCACCCCTCCACTTT.

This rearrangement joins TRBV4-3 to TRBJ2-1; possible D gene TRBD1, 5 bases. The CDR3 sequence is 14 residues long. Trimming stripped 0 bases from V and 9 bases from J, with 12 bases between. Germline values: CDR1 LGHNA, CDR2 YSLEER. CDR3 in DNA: TGCGCCAGCAGCCAAGATTCCAGGGTTGCTGAGCAGTTCTTC. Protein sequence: CASSQDSRVAEQFF.

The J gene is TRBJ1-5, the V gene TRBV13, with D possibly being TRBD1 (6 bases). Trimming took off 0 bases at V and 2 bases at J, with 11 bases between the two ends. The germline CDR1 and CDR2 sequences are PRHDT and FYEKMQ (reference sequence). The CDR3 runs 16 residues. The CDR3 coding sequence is TGTGCCAGCAGCTTAGGTCTAGGGGGTGGCAATCAGCCCCAGCATTTT. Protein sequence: CASSLGLGGGNQPQHF. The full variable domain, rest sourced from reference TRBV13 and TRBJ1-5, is AAGVIQSPRHLIKEKRETATLKCYPIPRHDTVYWYQQGPGQDPQFLISFYEKMQSDKGSIPDRFSAQQFSDYHSELNMSSLELGDSALYFCASSLGLGGGNQPQHFGDGTRLSIL.

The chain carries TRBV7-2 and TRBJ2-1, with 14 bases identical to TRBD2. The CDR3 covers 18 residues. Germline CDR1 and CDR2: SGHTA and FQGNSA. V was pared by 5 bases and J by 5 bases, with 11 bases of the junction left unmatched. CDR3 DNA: TGTGCCAGCAGCGGAGGGACTAGCGGGAGCCCCGGGGACAATGAGCAGTTCTTC. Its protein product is CASSGGTSGSPGDNEQFF.

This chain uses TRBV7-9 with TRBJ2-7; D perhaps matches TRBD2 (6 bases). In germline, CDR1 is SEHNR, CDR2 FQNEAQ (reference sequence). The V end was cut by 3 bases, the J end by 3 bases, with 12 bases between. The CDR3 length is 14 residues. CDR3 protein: CASSFPEGNYEQYF. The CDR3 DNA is TGTGCCAGCAGCTTCCCGGAGGGGAACTACGAGCAGTACTTC. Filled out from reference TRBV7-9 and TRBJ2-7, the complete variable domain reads DTGVSQNPRHKITKRGQNVTFRCDPISEHNRLYWYRQTLGQGPEFLTYFQNEAQLEKSRLLSDRFSAERPKGSFSTLEIQRTEQGDSAMYLCASSFPEGNYEQYFGPGTRLTVT.

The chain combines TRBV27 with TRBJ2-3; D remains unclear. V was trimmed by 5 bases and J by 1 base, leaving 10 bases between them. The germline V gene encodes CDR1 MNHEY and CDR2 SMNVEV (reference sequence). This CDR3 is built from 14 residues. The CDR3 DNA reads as TGTGCCAGCAGTCCGACTGCCGGCACAGATACGCAGTATTTT. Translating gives CASSPTAGTDTQYF.

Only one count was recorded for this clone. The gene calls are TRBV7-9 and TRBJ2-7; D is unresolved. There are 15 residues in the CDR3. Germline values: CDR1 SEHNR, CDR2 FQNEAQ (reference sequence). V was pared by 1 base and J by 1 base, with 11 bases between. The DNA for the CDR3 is TGTGCCAGCAGCTTAGGTCTCCCCAGGTCCTACGAGCAGTACTTC. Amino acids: CASSLGLPRSYEQYF.

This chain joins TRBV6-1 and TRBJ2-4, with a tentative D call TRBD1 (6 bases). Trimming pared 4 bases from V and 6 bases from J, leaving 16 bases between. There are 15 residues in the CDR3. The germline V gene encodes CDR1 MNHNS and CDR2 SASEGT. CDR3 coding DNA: TGTGCCAGCAGTGCATCGTGGGGGCCCTTAAACATTCAGTACTTC. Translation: CASSASWGPLNIQYF.

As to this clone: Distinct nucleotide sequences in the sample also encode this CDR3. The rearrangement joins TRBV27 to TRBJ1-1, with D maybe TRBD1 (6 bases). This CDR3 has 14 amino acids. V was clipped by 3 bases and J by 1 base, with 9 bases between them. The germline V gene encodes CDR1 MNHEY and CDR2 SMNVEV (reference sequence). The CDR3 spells CASSLGGPNTEAFF. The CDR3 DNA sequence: TGTGCCAGCAGTTTGGGGGGGCCGAACACTGAAGCTTTCTTT.

CDR3 region: CASSPPSLMNTEAFF. The CDR3 DNA reads as TGTGCCAGCAGCCCGCCATCTTTGATGAACACTGAAGCTTTCTTT. The chain employs TRBV28 and TRBJ1-1; unclear D gene. V lost 6 bases and J 0 bases, leaving 14 bases between the germline ends. The CDR3 covers 15 residues. Germline values: CDR1 MDHEN, CDR2 SYDVKM.

CDR3 in DNA: TGTGCCAGCAGTTTGATTGCGGGAGGGTACCAAGAGACCCAGTACTTC. Amino acid sequence: CASSLIAGGYQETQYF. This sequence joins TRBV28 and TRBJ2-5, with TRBD2 matching over 9 bases. The germline V gene has CDR1 MDHEN and CDR2 SYDVKM. V shed 3 bases and J 0 bases; nucleotides not matched to a gene: 5. The CDR3 is 16 residues long. Full variable domain (outside the CDR3, taken from reference TRBV28 and TRBJ2-5): DVKVTQSSRYLVKRTGEKVFLECVQDMDHENMFWYRQDPGLGLRLIYFSYDVKMKEKGDIPEGYSVSREKKERFSLILESASTNQTSMYLCASSLIAGGYQETQYFGPGTRLLVL.

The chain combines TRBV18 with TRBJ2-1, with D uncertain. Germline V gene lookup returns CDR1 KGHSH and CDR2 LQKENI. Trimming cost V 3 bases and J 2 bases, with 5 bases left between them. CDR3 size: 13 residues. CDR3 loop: CASSPETYNEQFF. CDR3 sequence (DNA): TGTGCCAGCTCACCGGAGACCTACAATGAGCAGTTCTTC.

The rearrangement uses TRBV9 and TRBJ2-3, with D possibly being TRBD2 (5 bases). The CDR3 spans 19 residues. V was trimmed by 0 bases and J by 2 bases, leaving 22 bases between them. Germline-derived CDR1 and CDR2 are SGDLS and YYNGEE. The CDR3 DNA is TGTGCCAGCAGCGTAGCTGTTGACGGGGTCCTGGGGTTCACAGATACGCAGTATTTT. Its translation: CASSVAVDGVLGFTDTQYF.

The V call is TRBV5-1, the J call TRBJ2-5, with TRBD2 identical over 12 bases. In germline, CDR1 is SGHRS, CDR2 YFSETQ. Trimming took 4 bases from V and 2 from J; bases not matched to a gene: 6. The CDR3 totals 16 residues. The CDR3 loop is CASSPMTSGSQETQYF. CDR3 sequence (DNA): TGCGCCAGCAGCCCCATGACTAGCGGGAGTCAAGAGACCCAGTACTTC. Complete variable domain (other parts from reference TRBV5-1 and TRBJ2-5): KAGVTQTPRYLIKTRGQQVTLSCSPISGHRSVSWYQQTPGQGLQFLFEYFSETQRNKGNFPGRFSGRQFSNSRSEMNVSTLELGDSALYLCASSPMTSGSQETQYFGPGTRLLVL.

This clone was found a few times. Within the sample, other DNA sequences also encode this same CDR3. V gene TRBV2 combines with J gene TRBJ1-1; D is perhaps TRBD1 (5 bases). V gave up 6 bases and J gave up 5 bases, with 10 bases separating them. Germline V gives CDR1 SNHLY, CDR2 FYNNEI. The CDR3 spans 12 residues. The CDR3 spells CASRRGGTEAFF. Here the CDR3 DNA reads TGTGCCAGCAGGAGGGGCGGGACTGAAGCTTTCTTT. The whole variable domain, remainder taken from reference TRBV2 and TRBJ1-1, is EPEVTQTPSHQVTQMGQEVILRCVPISNHLYFYWYRQILGQKVEFLVSFYNNEISEKSEIFDDQFSVERPDGSNFTLKIRSTKLEDSAMYFCASRRGGTEAFFGQGTRLTVV.

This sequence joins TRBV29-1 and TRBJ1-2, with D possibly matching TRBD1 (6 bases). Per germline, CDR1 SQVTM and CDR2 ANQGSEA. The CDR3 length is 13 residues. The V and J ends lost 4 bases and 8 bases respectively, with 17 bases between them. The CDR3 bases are TGCAGCGTTGTAGGGGGGCCTTCCGCGGGCTACACCTTC. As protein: CSVVGGPSAGYTF.

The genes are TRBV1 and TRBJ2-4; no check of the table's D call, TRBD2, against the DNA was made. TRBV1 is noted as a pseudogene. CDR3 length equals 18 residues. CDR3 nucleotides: TGCACCAGCAGCCAAGAAGCTAGCGGGAGCACTTACAAAAACATTCAGTACTTC. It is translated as CTSSQEASGSTYKNIQYF.

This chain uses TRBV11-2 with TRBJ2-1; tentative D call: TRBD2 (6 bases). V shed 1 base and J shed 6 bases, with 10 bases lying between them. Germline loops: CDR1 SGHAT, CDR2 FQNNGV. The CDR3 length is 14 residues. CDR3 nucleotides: TGTGCCAGCAGCTTAGCGGGAGCGAGCAATGAGCAGTTCTTC. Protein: CASSLAGASNEQFF.

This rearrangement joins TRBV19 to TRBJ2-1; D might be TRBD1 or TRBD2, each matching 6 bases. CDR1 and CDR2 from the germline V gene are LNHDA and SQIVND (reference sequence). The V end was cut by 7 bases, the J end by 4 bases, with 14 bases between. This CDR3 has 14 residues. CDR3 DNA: TGTGCCAGTAAACGGGGGCTCACTTACAATGAGCAGTTCTTC. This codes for CASKRGLTYNEQFF.

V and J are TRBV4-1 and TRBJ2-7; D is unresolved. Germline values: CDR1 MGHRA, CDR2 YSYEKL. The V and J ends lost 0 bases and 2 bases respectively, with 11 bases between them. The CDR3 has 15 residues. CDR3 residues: CASSQDSNRAYEQYF. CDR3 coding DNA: TGCGCCAGCAGCCAAGACTCAAATCGGGCCTACGAGCAGTACTTC.

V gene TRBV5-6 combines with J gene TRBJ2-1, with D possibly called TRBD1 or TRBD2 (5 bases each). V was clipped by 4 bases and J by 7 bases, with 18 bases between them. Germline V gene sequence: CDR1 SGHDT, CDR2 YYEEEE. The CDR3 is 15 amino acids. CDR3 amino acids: CASSQGTLKGNEQFF. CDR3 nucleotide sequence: TGTGCCAGCAGCCAAGGGACCCTAAAGGGGAATGAGCAGTTCTTC. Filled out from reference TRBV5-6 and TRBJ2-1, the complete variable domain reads DAGVTQSPTHLIKTRGQQVTLRCSPKSGHDTVSWYQQALGQGPQFIFQYYEEEERQRGNFPDRFSGHQFPNYSSELNVNALLLGDSALYLCASSQGTLKGNEQFFGPGTRLTVL.

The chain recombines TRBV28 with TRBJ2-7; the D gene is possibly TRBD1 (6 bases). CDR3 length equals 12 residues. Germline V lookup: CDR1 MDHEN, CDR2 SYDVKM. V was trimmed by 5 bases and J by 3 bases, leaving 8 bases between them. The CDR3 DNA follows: TGTGCCAGCAGTGTGACAGGCTACGAGCAGTACTTC. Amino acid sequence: CASSVTGYEQYF.